This T cell receptor (beta chain) was observed in a study of blood T cell repertoires in COVID-19 (dated by TCRdb to about 2020). Regarding the research as a whole: Samples covering the acute and convalescent phases of COVID-19 were provided by collaborators in the United States, Italy and Spain. Subjects who had been exposed to COVID-19, were actively infected with it, or had recovered from it provided the deeply sampled blood TCRbeta repertoires that made up the dataset. The material from the prospective study consisted of cDNA or gDNA derived from T cells, B-cell-depleted T cells, or PBMCs. Nearly every sample came with metadata listing a de-identified subject ID, COVID-19 status, age in years and sex. Where available, HLA class I and class II types were taken from metadata supplied by the sample provider and were not determined by assay-based typing. The repertoires were released in a freely available public database meant as a resource for research on the immune response to SARS-CoV-2. The samples were drawn from the first 160 participants of the ongoing ImmuneRACE study and from 950 to 1,500 subjects provided by 6 global collaborators.

In Seattle, one collaborating source enrolled patients while the infection was active and tracked those patients longitudinally over the course of disease. The collaborating institutions used their own protocols to collect whole blood in K2EDTA tubes. For TCRbeta analysis, collaborators shipped samples in one of three forms: frozen whole blood, isolated PBMCs, or DNA extracted from either of those sample types. The CDR3 covers 13 residues, taking in both the cysteine and the phenylalanine. Solely the CDR3 DNA is kept, with 39 bases framed from the first base. The germline V gene provides CDR1 SQVTM and CDR2 ANQGSEA. V loses 7 bases at its end and J loses 3 bases; junction bases beyond the gene matches: 8. With respect to this clone: Its binding antigen is unknown. Per-base qualities were not stored, and no clone one base away is much larger.

Study-wide findings and limitations: Clinical and demographic metadata were provided uncurated, with the amount varying by source and participant.

TCRbeta CDR3 regions were amplified from genomic DNA using the immunoSEQ Assay, a bias-controlled multiplex PCR. On the study's bioinformatics: The number of nucleated cells in each sample was estimated from the amplification of reference gene primers within the assay. To quantify the absolute abundance of each unique TCRbeta CDR3 rearrangement, sequence reads were collapsed and filtered. For each sample, productive Simpson clonality was calculated as the square root of Simpson's diversity index across productive rearrangements. TCRdb re-hosts the immuneACCESS table, in-frame sequences only. Its copies lack some clones; in the studies checked, an unresolved V gene accounts for under half of them, and the cause for the rest is not known. For V, J and clone size, that table is used; D and trimming come from the DNA. Across this sample there are approximately 530,000 clones, with about 89% seen only once. Roughly 8% of the sample rests with the top ten.

The clonotype was recovered from a woman aged 45-60 years with COVID-19, enrolled during active disease. The rearranged segments are TRBV29-1 and TRBJ1-1, with 7 bases matching TRBD1. Sequenced: peripheral blood. The bases read TGCAGCGCCGAGGGGGCGGAGGACACTGAAGCTTTCTTT. The encoded protein is CSAEGAEDTEAFF. Supplemented by the reference TRBV29-1 and TRBJ1-1 proteins around the CDR3, the complete variable domain is SAVISQKPSRDICQRGTSLTIQCQVDSQVTMMFWYRQQPGQSLTLIATANQGSEATYESGFVIDKFPISRPNLTFSTLTVSNMSPEDSSIYLCSAEGAEDTEAFFGQGTRLTVV.